The clone carrying this T cell receptor (beta chain) was seen once. The data belong to a study of blood T cell repertoires in COVID-19. Using immunoSEQ multiplex PCR, the repertoire was profiled, and TCRdb retains in-frame clones only, with some absent. The sample lists 200,000 to 300,000 clones, roughly nine tenths occurring once. From germline, CDR1 is SGDLS and CDR2 YYNGEE. The CDR3 totals 13 residues. V lost 4 bases and J lost 3, with 10 bases in between. The sequence was obtained from a woman in her twenties or thirties with acute COVID-19. Sequencing input: PBMCs or T cells enriched from blood (not recorded which). V is TRBV9 and J is TRBJ1-2, with D uncertain. DNA of the CDR3: TGTGCCAGCAGCCAAGAGGCGGACTATGGCTACACCTTC. Its protein product is CASSQEADYGYTF.